Described below is a single T cell receptor (beta chain) sequence and its context. Its antigen remains undetermined. At one end the junction does not follow the germline gene, possibly because of a read error. Full-length TCR variable regions were amplified by 5' RACE PCR with constant-region reverse primers, followed by semi-nested PCR with Nested Universal Primer A. The ReliaPrep RNA Cell Miniprep System was used to extract total RNA, which was then reverse transcribed into 5'RACE-ready cDNA with the SMARTer RACE 5'/3' Kit. Multiplex adaptors were used to barcode full-length TCR alpha and beta libraries, and the barcoded libraries were sequenced on an Illumina MiSeq. On the study's bioinformatics: For each of nine subset-tissue groups, sequencing data from the five patients were pooled, and the groups were compared by unsupervised clustering of TCR gene usage. The Morisita-Horn index was used to calculate repertoire similarity, with shared sequences weighted according to their contribution to each repertoire. TCRdb trimmed public reads at Q25 via fastp, called clones via MiXCR and kept in-frame beta chains. Under each unique CDR3 protein, matching rows form one entry showing the most common genes and DNA. TCRdb, not the original authors, processed these V and J calls. The sample table records over 50,000 distinct CDR3 sequences; approximately 23% of these occur just once. The ten largest clones take up about 3% of the sample.

The Miltenyi Naive CD4+ T Cell Isolation kit was used to purify naive CD4+ T cells, and CD25 microbeads were used to remove Tregs. Tregs, naive and memory CD4+ T cells from tumor, blood and ipsilateral draining lymph nodes of a few breast cancer patients underwent full-length TCR alpha and beta sequencing. Tumor tissue and lymph nodes obtained by ipsilateral axillary dissection were perfused with PBS, cut into small pieces and digested using collagenase I and hyaluronidase. Sorted cell populations were confirmed by FACS to exceed 90% purity. According to the germline V gene, CDR1 reads SNHLY and CDR2 reads FYNNEI. The CDR3 starts with the cysteine, ends with the phenylalanine, and has 16 residues. The read is trimmed to its CDR3 DNA, 48 bases read in frame from base 1. The data originate from a study (dated by TCRdb to the mid-2010s). General notes on the study: The study set out to test whether tumor-infiltrating Tregs in breast cancer get recruited from blood Tregs or are instead converted in situ from other CD4+ T cell subsets.

Results the study describes overall, beyond this receptor: The TCR gene usage of tumor memory CD4+ T cells clustered together with blood and lymph node memory CD4+ cells and with lymph node naive CD4+ cells. The validation in the larger cohort was limited to a single TCR beta V-J rearrangement instead of whole repertoires. The greatest overlap of tumor-infiltrating Treg TCR alpha and beta sequences was observed with tumor naive CD4+ T cells, followed by blood naive CD4+ T cells.

This receptor was obtained from a female donor with breast cancer. The sample was tumor-infiltrating naive CD4+ T cells sorted from the breast tumor. Sample cell subset or site, as interpreted from the label and publication: naive CD4+ T cells, CD4+CD45RA+CD25-. The chain is assembled from TRBV2 and TRBJ2-3; no D gene is confidently identified. In nucleotides, the sequence is TGTGCCAGCACCCCCTCCTGGTTTAGTAGCACAGATACACAGTATTTT. This gives the protein CASTPSWFSSTDTQYF.